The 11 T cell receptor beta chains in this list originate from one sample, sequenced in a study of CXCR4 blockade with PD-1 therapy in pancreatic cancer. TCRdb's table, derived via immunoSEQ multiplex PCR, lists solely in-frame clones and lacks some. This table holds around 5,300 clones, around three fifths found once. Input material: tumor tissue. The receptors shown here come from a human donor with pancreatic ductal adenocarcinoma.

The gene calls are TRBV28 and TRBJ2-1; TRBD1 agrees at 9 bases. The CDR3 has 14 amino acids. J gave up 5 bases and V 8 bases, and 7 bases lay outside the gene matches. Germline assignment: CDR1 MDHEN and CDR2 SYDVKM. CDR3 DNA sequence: TGTGCCAGCGGGGTGGGACAGGGAGACAATGAGCAGTTCTTC. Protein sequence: CASGVGQGDNEQFF.

The CDR3: CASSLRLAGGPTDTQYF. Written as DNA, the CDR3 is TGTGCCAGCTCACTACGACTAGCGGGGGGCCCCACAGATACGCAGTATTTT. The chain is built from TRBV18 and TRBJ2-3; 13 nucleotides match TRBD2. This CDR3 has 17 residues. V was clipped by 4 bases and J by 2 bases; unmatched bases: 6. In germline, CDR1 is KGHSH, CDR2 LQKENI.

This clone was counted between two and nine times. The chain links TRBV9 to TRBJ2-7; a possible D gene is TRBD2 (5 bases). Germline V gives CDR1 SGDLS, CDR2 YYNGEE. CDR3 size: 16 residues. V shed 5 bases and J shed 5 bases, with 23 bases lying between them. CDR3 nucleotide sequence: TGTGCCAGCAGTGAAGCAAGAACACTGCCCGGGAACGAGCAGTACTTC. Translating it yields CASSEARTLPGNEQYF.

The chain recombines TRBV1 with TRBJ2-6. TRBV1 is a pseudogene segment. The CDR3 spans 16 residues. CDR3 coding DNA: TGCGCCAGCAGCCAAGGCTTAGGGTCTGGGGCCAACGTCCTGACTTTC. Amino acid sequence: CASSQGLGSGANVLTF.

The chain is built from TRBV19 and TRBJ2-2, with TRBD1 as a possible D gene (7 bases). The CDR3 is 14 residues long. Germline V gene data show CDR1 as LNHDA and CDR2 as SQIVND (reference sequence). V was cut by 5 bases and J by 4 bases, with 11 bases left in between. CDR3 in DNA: TGTGCCAGTAGTTCCCAGGGGGGCACCGGGGAGCTGTTTTTT. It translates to CASSSQGGTGELFF. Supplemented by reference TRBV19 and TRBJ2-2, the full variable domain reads DGGITQSPKYLFRKEGQNVTLSCEQNLNHDAMYWYRQDPGQGLRLIYYSQIVNDFQKGDIAEGYSVSREKKESFPLTVTSAQKNPTAFYLCASSSQGGTGELFFGEGSRLTVL.

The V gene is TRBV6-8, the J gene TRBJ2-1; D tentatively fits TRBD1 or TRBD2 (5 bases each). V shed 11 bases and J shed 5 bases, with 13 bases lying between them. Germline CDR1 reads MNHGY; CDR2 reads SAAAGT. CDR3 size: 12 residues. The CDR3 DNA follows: TGTGCCTCCCGGGGCCTAGACAATGAGCAGTTCTTC. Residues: CASRGLDNEQFF.

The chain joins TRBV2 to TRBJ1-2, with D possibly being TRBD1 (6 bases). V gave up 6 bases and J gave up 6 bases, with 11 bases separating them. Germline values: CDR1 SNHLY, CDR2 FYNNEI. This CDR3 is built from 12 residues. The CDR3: CASRLAGDGYTF. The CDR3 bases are TGTGCCAGCAGGCTGGCAGGGGATGGCTACACCTTC. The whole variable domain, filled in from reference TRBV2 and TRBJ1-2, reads EPEVTQTPSHQVTQMGQEVILRCVPISNHLYFYWYRQILGQKVEFLVSFYNNEISEKSEIFDDQFSVERPDGSNFTLKIRSTKLEDSAMYFCASRLAGDGYTFGSGTRLTVV.

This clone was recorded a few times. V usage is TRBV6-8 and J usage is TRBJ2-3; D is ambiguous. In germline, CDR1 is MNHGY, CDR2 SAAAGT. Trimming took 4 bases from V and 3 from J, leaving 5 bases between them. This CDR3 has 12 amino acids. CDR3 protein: CASSSSTDTQYF. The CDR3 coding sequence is TGTGCCAGCAGTTCCAGTACAGATACGCAGTATTTT.

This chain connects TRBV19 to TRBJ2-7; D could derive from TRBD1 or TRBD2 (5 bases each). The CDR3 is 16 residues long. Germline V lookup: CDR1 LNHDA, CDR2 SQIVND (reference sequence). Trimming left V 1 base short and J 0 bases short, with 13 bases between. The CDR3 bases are TGTGCCAGTAGTATAGCGGCAACTAGGGGCTCCTACGAGCAGTACTTC. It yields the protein CASSIAATRGSYEQYF. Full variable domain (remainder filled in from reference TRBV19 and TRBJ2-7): DGGITQSPKYLFRKEGQNVTLSCEQNLNHDAMYWYRQDPGQGLRLIYYSQIVNDFQKGDIAEGYSVSREKKESFPLTVTSAQKNPTAFYLCASSIAATRGSYEQYFGPGTRLTVT.

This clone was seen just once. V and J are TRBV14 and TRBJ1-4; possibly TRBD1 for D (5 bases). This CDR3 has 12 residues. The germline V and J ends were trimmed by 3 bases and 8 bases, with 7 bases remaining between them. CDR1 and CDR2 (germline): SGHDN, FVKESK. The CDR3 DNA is TGTGCCAGCAGCCACCGGGACGAAAAACTGTTTTTT. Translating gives CASSHRDEKLFF.

The CDR3 DNA sequence: TGCGCCAGCAGCTTGGAGTACACCATCTATGGCTACACCTTC. Its translation: CASSLEYTIYGYTF. The rearrangement joins TRBV5-1 to TRBJ1-2; D is unclear. Germline V gene data show CDR1 as SGHRS and CDR2 as YFSETQ. Trimming shortened V by 0 bases and J by 4 bases, and 10 bases separated the two germline ends. The CDR3 sequence is 14 residues long. Full variable domain (rest looked up from reference TRBV5-1 and TRBJ1-2): KAGVTQTPRYLIKTRGQQVTLSCSPISGHRSVSWYQQTPGQGLQFLFEYFSETQRNKGNFPGRFSGRQFSNSRSEMNVSTLELGDSALYLCASSLEYTIYGYTFGSGTRLTVV.